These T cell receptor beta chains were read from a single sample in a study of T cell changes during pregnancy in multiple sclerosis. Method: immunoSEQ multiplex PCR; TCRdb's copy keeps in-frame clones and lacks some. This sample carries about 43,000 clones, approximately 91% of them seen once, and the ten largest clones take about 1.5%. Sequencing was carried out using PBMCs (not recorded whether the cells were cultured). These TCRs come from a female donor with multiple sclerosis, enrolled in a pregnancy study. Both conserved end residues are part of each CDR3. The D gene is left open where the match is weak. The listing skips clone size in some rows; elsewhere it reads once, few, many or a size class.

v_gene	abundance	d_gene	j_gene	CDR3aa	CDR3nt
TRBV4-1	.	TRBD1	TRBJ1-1	CASSQGQGGNTEAFF	TGCGCCAGCAGCCAAGGACAGGGAGGAAACACTGAAGCTTTCTTT
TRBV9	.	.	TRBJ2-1	CASSVHNDLTYNEQFF	TGTGCCAGCAGCGTTCACAACGACCTGACCTACAATGAGCAGTTCTTC
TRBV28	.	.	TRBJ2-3	CASNAAGTDTQYF	TGTGCCAGCAATGCGGCTGGCACAGATACGCAGTATTTT
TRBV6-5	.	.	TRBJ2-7	CASSWGESSYEQYF	TGTGCCAGCAGTTGGGGGGAAAGCTCCTACGAGCAGTACTTC
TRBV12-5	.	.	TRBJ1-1	CASGPGQQSQKNTEAFF	TGTGCTAGTGGTCCTGGACAGCAAAGCCAGAAGAACACTGAAGCTTTCTTT
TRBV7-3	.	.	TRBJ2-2	CASRPGPKAPGELFF	TGTGCCAGCAGACCGGGACCTAAGGCCCCCGGGGAGCTGTTTTTT
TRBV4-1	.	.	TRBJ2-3	CASKPGGGRTDTQYF	TGCGCCAGCAAACCGGGTGGGGGGAGAACAGATACGCAGTATTTT
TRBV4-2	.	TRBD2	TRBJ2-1	CASSKEASGGTKQFF	TGTGCCAGCAGCAAAGAGGCTAGCGGAGGGACCAAGCAGTTCTTC
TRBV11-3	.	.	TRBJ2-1	CASSFGRVGNEQFF	TGTGCCAGCAGCTTTGGCAGGGTTGGCAATGAGCAGTTCTTC
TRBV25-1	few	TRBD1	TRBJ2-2	CASSRDRVINGELFF	TGTGCCAGCAGCCGGGACAGGGTGATCAACGGGGAGCTGTTTTTT
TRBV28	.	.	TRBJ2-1	CASSLRPRPSYNEQFF	TGTGCCAGCAGTTTACGCCCCAGACCGTCCTACAATGAGCAGTTCTTC
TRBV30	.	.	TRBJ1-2	CAWSDTSYGYTF	TGTGCCTGGTCTGACACCTCCTATGGCTACACCTTC
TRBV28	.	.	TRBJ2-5	CASNDRTGFNQETQYF	TGTGCCAGCAATGACAGAACAGGGTTCAACCAAGAGACCCAGTACTTC
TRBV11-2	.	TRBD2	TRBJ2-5	CASSQGLAETQYF	TGTGCCAGCAGCCAGGGACTAGCGGAGACCCAGTACTTC
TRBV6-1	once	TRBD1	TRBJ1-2	CASSEGQGYGYTF	TGTGCCAGCAGTGAAGGACAGGGGTATGGCTACACCTTC
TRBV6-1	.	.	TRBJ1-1	CASSGRMNTEAFF	TGTGCCAGCAGTGGACGGATGAACACTGAAGCTTTCTTT
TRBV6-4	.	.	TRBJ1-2	CASRKGLFYGYTF	TGTGCCAGCCGAAAAGGACTGTTCTATGGCTACACCTTC
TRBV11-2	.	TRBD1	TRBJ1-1	CASSLVHPGGRTEAFF	TGTGCCAGCAGCTTAGTGCATCCAGGGGGGCGAACTGAAGCTTTCTTT
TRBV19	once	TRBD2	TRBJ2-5	CASSEWTSGRGETQYF	TGTGCCAGTAGCGAATGGACTAGCGGGAGAGGTGAGACCCAGTACTTC
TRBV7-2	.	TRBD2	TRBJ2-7	CASSPGGGREQYF	TGTGCCAGCAGCCCGGGGGGTGGTCGGGAGCAGTACTTC
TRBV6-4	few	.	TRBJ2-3	CASSEDGEAADTQYF	TGTGCCAGCAGTGAAGATGGGGAGGCCGCAGATACGCAGTATTTT
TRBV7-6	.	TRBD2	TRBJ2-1	CASSAAGGDNEQFF	TGTGCCAGCAGCGCAGCGGGAGGGGACAATGAGCAGTTCTTC
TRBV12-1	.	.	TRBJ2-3	CASSPKTGPTDTQYF	TGTGCCAGCAGCCCGAAGACCGGCCCCACAGATACGCAGTATTTT
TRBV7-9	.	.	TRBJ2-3	CASSPGLDHTDTQYF	TGTGCCAGCAGCCCTGGACTGGACCACACAGATACGCAGTATTTT
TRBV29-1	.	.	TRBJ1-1	CSANPQGGGTEAFF	TGCAGCGCAAACCCCCAGGGCGGCGGCACTGAAGCTTTCTTT
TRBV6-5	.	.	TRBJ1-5	CASSHELEDQPQHF	TGTGCCAGCAGCCACGAATTGGAGGATCAGCCCCAGCATTTT
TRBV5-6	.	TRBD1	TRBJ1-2	CASSITGTGLYGYTF	TGTGCCAGCAGCATTACGGGGACAGGGCTCTATGGCTACACCTTC
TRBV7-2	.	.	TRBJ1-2	CASSDEGYGYTF	TGTGCCAGCAGCGACGAGGGCTATGGCTACACCTTC
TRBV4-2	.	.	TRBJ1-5	CASSQYDQPQHF	TGTGCCAGCAGCCAATACGATCAGCCCCAGCATTTT
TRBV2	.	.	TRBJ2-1	CASSFYNEQFF	TGTGCCAGCAGTTTTTACAATGAGCAGTTCTTC
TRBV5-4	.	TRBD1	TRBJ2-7	CASSPGQGAKEQYF	TGTGCCAGCAGCCCCGGACAGGGGGCGAAAGAGCAGTACTTC
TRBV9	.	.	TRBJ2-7	CASSVADGFHEQYF	TGTGCCAGCAGCGTAGCTGATGGGTTCCACGAGCAGTACTTC
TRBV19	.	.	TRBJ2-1	CASGRESSYNEQFF	TGTGCCAGCGGACGTGAGAGCTCCTACAATGAGCAGTTCTTC
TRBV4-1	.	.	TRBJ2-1	CASGRQLTYNEQFF	TGCGCCAGCGGGCGGCAACTAACCTACAATGAGCAGTTCTTC
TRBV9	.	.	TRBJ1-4	CASSEEAYNEKLFF	TGTGCCAGCAGCGAGGAAGCTTATAATGAAAAACTGTTTTTT
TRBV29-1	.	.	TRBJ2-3	CSVATGHIEDTQYF	TGCAGCGTTGCCACGGGACATATCGAGGATACGCAGTATTTT
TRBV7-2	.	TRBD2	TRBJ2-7	CASSLVSSGGVYEQYF	TGTGCCAGCAGCTTAGTGTCTAGCGGGGGCGTTTATGAGCAGTACTTC
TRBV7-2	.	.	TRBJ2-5	CASSLGSQKTQYF	TGTGCCAGCAGCTTAGGGTCCCAGAAGACCCAGTACTTC
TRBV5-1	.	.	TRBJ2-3	CASSLAVGGTDTQYF	TGCGCCAGCAGCTTGGCCGTGGGCGGCACAGATACGCAGTATTTT
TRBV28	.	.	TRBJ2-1	CASSLSTTYYNEQFF	TGTGCCAGCAGTTTATCTACTACCTACTACAATGAGCAGTTCTTC
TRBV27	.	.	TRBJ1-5	CAAGNQPQHF	TGTGCCGCGGGCAATCAGCCCCAGCATTTT
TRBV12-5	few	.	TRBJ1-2	CASGPGRIYGYTF	TGTGCTAGTGGTCCTGGACGGATCTATGGCTACACCTTC
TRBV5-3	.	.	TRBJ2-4	CASSLPFGEAKNIQYF	TGTGCCAGTTCCCTCCCATTTGGGGAGGCCAAAAACATTCAGTACTTC
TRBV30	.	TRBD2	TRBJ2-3	CAWSEGTSGGDTQYF	TGTGCCTGGAGTGAGGGGACTAGCGGAGGTGATACGCAGTATTTT
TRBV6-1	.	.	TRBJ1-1	CASIRTEAFF	TGTGCCAGCATCCGCACTGAAGCTTTCTTT
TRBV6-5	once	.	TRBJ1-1	CASSRSRDGDTEAFF	TGTGCCAGCAGTCGTTCCAGGGATGGTGACACTGAAGCTTTCTTT
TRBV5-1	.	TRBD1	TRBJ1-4	CASSQGVYEKLFF	TGCGCCAGCAGCCAGGGGGTTTATGAAAAACTGTTTTTT
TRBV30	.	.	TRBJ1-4	CAWSVLREKLFF	TGTGCCTGGAGTGTACTAAGGGAAAAACTGTTTTTT